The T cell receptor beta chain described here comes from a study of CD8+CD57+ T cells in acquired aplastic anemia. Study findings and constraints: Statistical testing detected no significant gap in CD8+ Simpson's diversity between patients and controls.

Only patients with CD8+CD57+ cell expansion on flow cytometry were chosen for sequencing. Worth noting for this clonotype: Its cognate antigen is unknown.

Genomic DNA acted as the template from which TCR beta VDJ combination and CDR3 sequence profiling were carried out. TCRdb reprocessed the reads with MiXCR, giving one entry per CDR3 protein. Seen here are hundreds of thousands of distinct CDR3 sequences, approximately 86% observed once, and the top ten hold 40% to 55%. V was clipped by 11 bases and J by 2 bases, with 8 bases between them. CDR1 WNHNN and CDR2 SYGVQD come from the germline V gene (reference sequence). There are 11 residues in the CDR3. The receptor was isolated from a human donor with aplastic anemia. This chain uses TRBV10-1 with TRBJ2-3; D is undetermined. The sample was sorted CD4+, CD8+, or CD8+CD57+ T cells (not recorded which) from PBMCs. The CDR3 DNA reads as TGCGCCTACGTAAACACAGATACGCAGTATTTT. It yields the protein CAYVNTDTQYF.